These 3 T cell receptor beta chains were sequenced from one sample in a study of cytomegalovirus exposure and HLA in healthy donors. The PCR contained 60 Vbeta and 13 Jbeta primers. Libraries were prepared by immunoSEQ multiplex PCR; TCRdb keeps only in-frame clonotypes and omits some of them. The sample contains 93,000 or so clones, under 80% of which appear only once. The sample taken for sequencing was PBMCs. These receptors all stem from a woman between 18 and 30 years old in good health and CMV-seropositive.

V usage is TRBV13 and J usage is TRBJ2-7; 9 nucleotides match TRBD1. The CDR3 loop spans 15 amino acids. The V gene end was trimmed by 3 bases and the J gene end by 5 bases; junction bases not matched to a gene: 8. Germline V gives CDR1 PRHDT, CDR2 FYEKMQ (reference sequence). In DNA, the CDR3 is TGTGCCAGCAGCTTCAGACAGGGGGGGTTCCACGAGCAGTACTTC. Translated, it gives CASSFRQGGFHEQYF.

This clone was counted only a few times. The rearrangement joins TRBV7-2 to TRBJ1-2; 7 bases match TRBD1. Per the germline V gene, CDR1 is SGHTA and CDR2 is FQGNSA. With V trimmed by 3 bases and J by 5 bases, 3 bases remained unmatched. This CDR3 is 13 amino acids long. The CDR3: CASSFPQGYGYTF. The CDR3, as DNA: TGTGCCAGCAGCTTCCCACAGGGGTATGGCTACACCTTC.

V gene TRBV11-3 combines with J gene TRBJ2-3; maybe TRBD2 (7 bases). The CDR3 totals 14 residues. Germline assignment: CDR1 SGHNT and CDR2 YENEEA. Trimming took 7 bases from V and 1 from J, leaving 12 bases between them. As DNA, the CDR3 is TGTGCCAGCAAGGGGGGGGGTCGCACAGATACGCAGTATTTT. Translating it yields CASKGGGRTDTQYF.